This TCR beta chain is drawn from a study of blood T cell repertoires in COVID-19. This clone was seen a handful of times. This CDR3 is 14 amino acids long. V lost 4 bases, J lost 4 bases, and 10 bases lay in between. Germline V gene sequence: CDR1 LNHDA, CDR2 SQIVND (reference sequence). Profiled with immunoSEQ multiplex PCR; TCRdb holds only in-frame clones, not every one. This table has tens of thousands of clones, 60% to 85% appearing once. Sequencing used peripheral blood. The rearrangement joins TRBV19 to TRBJ2-2, with D maybe TRBD1 (6 bases). The TCR originated in a human donor in a cohort sampled during active COVID-19. CDR3 coding DNA: TGTGCCAGTAGTAGCACAGGGTTCACCGGGGAGCTGTTTTTT. Its translation: CASSSTGFTGELFF.